This T cell receptor beta chain comes out of a study of T cell responses to AZD1222 COVID-19 vaccine (dated by TCRdb to 2020 to 2023). At the level of the whole study: TCR sequencing was performed for roughly 250 trial participants, of whom 200 to 220 were given two doses of AZD1222 and some 26 were given two doses of MenACWY control vaccine. Trial participants were enrolled into age subgroups of 18-55, 56-69 and 70-plus years, which contained around 150, 28 and 57 TCR-sequenced participants, respectively. Broader findings and caveats from the paper: Because no day 14 peak-response samples were available, the repertoires could be characterized only after the peak T cell response. After two AZD1222 doses, spike-specific TCR breadth and depth were significantly higher than at day 0 and than in MenACWY recipients. CD4 TCRs associated with the vaccine covered the entire spike protein, and the dominant responses were in regions 160-218 and 743-854. In the small 56-69-year group, the increase in depth fell short of significance, most likely because of low power. Most participants were white British and females outnumbered males, and the authors suggested that clonal diversity may have been underestimated. Epitopes outside the regions mutated in the B.1.351 and B.1.1.7 variants were reportedly recognized by nearly half of the unique spike-specific TCRs. Conclusions about previously exposed vaccinees are limited because only a handful of AZD1222 recipients were SARS-CoV-2 seropositive at baseline.

The CDR3 regions of human TCRbeta chains were analyzed by immunosequencing. On the study's bioinformatics: TCRs in the repertoires were matched against a reference library of SARS-CoV-2-specific TCRs that had been generated with the MIRA antigen-specificity platform. Breadth was defined as the fraction of unique TCRs that were SARS-CoV-2-associated. Depth was defined as the fraction of total T cells that were SARS-CoV-2-associated. Using the MIRA data, each spike-specific TCR was assigned both to the spike region to which the TCR was reactive and to a CD4 or CD8 class. Log10-transformed breadth and depth values were compared by one-way ANOVA with Sidak's multiple comparisons tests. Drawn from immuneACCESS, this table holds only the in-frame rearrangements with V and J called that TCRdb kept. Clones are partly lost; checked studies trace under half to an unresolved V gene and leave the rest unexplained. That table furnishes V, J and clone size, whereas the DNA furnished D and trimming. This sample comprises about 150,000 clones, 85% to 95% of them detected only once. Approximately 1.6% of the sample rests with the top ten.

Taken with the paper, the label for time point translates to: about 28 days (+/-7) after the second vaccine dose. AZD1222 recipients given second doses at about 4 weeks or at about 12 weeks were pooled, since spike-specific TCR depth and breadth were not found to differ between the two schedules. The vaccinee samples were drawn from two UK trials, COV001 and COV002, one of which was a single-blind randomized controlled phase 2/3 trial testing AZD1222 (ChAdOx1 nCoV-19) in healthy adults. For TCRbeta chain sequencing, PBMC samples were collected from trial participants at day 0 and at day 28 after the second dose. On this clone: Its antigen target is currently unknown. Base qualities are missing; no much larger clone stands one base away.

After removal of 6 bases from V and 9 bases from J, the junction retains 17 bases not matched to a gene. CDR1 and CDR2 were assigned from the germline V gene as KGHSH and LQKENI. The CDR3, cysteine through phenylalanine, is 16 amino acids long. Solely the CDR3 DNA is kept, with 48 bases framed from the first base. This sequence was found in an adult who received the AZD1222 COVID-19 vaccine. The material sequenced was peripheral blood, taken 28 days after the second AZD1222 dose. The rearrangement combines TRBV18 with TRBJ2-1; 7 middle bases align to TRBD2. DNA sequence: TGTGCCAGCTCTCCCCTCGGTGGGGGAGGGGTGGGTGAGCAGTTCTTC. It translates to CASSPLGGGGVGEQFF.